This section outlines one T cell receptor (beta chain) sequence together with its context. The source of the sample is a study of blood T cell repertoires in COVID-19. This CDR3 spans 16 amino acids. Germline V lookup: CDR1 SGHTA, CDR2 FQGNSA. The V gene end was trimmed by 2 bases and the J gene end by 8 bases; junction bases not matched to a gene: 12. Sequencing used immunoSEQ multiplex PCR; TCRdb keeps in-frame clones, though not all of them. The data hold about 180,000 clones, with about 81% observed a single time. This receptor was taken from a woman in her seventies with acute or convalescent COVID-19. Sequenced material: peripheral blood. The chain carries TRBV7-2 and TRBJ1-2, with TRBD1 matching 9 bases. The CDR3 reads CASSLNPGTGLHGYTF. The CDR3 coding sequence is TGTGCCAGCAGCTTAAACCCCGGGACAGGGCTGCACGGCTACACCTTC.